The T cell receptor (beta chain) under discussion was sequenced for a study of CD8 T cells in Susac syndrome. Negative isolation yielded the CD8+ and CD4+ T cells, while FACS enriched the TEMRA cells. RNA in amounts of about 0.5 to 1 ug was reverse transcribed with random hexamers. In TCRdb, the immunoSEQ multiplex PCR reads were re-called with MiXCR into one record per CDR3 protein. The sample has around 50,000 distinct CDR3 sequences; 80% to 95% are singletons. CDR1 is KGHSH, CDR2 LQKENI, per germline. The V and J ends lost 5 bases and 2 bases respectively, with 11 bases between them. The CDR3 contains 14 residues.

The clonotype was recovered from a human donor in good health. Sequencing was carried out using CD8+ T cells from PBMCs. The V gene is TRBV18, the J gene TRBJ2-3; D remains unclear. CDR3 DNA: TGTGCCAGCTCAGCAAGGACCTCCACAGATACGCAGTATTTT. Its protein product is CASSARTSTDTQYF.